This TCR beta chain was recorded in a study of PD-L1 blockade in urothelial cancer. Overall study: It was at 3 weeks (second dose) and 6 weeks after treatment start that blood was analyzed.

The CDR3 covers 16 residues. The J segment lost 11 bases and the V segment lost 5 bases, leaving 16 bases of the junction unmatched. The V gene's germline CDR1 is SGHTA and CDR2 FQGNSA. Sequenced by immunoSEQ multiplex PCR; TCRdb stores in-frame clones only, minus some. Of around 70,000 clones listed, 75% to 90% are singletons. Regarding time point: pretreatment peripheral blood. This sequence originates from a man between 65 and 85 years old with urothelial cancer. The V call is TRBV7-2, the J call TRBJ1-1; 11 nucleotides match TRBD1. The source was PBMCs, collected around atezolizumab (anti-PD-L1) treatment. The CDR3, as DNA: TGTGCCAGCAGCCAGACCGGACAGGGGGCCTTAAAGGGGGCTTTCTTT. Translation: CASSQTGQGALKGAFF.